This entry lists 11 T cell receptor beta chains sequenced from one sample in a study of cytomegalovirus exposure and HLA in healthy donors. The data were produced by immunoSEQ multiplex PCR, yet TCRdb's version contains in-frame clones alone and is incomplete. The repertoire consists of roughly 110,000 clones, with roughly nine tenths occurring once and the leading ten covering about 1.8%. The sequenced sample consisted of PBMCs. The receptors originated from a woman aged 18-35 years in good health and CMV-seropositive.

V usage is TRBV10-2 and J usage is TRBJ1-4; tentatively, D is TRBD1 (5 bases). The CDR3 has 15 amino acids. Germline V gene sequence: CDR1 WSHSY, CDR2 SAAADI. Trimming shortened V by 4 bases and J by 3 bases, and 12 bases separated the two germline ends. The CDR3 region is CASSAEGRANEKLFF. CDR3 DNA: TGCGCCAGCAGTGCGGAGGGGAGAGCTAATGAAAAACTGTTTTTT.

CDR3 sequence (DNA): TGTGCCAGCAGCCTTGGGACTAGCGGGGGCTCCTACGAGCAGTACTTC. Its protein is CASSLGTSGGSYEQYF. The chain uses TRBV7-8 and TRBJ2-7; 14 positions match TRBD2. CDR3 length equals 16 residues. In germline, CDR1 is SGHVS, CDR2 FQNEAQ. V trimming: 5 bases; J trimming: 0 bases; junction bases outside the gene matches: 3.

The rearrangement joins TRBV15 to TRBJ2-3; D might be TRBD1 (6 bases). Trimming took off 2 bases at V and 0 bases at J, with 12 bases between the two ends. The CDR3 is 16 amino acids. Germline lookup yields CDR1 LNHNV and CDR2 YYDKDF (reference sequence). CDR3 region: CATSRLTGHSTDTQYF. The CDR3 DNA is TGTGCCACCAGCAGACTGACAGGTCATAGCACAGATACGCAGTATTTT. Filled out from reference TRBV15 and TRBJ2-3, the complete variable domain reads DAMVIQNPRYQVTQFGKPVTLSCSQTLNHNVMYWYQQKSSQAPKLLFHYYDKDFNNEADTPDNFQSRRPNTSFCFLDIRSPGLGDTAMYLCATSRLTGHSTDTQYFGPGTRLTVL.

The genes are TRBV28 and TRBJ1-2; TRBD1 matches 12 bases. Germline CDR1 MDHEN, CDR2 SYDVKM. Trimming took 8 bases from V and 7 from J; bases not matched to a gene: 17. The CDR3 spans 17 residues. The CDR3 DNA follows: TGTGCCAGCGGTGGACCACCCCGGGGACAGGGGGCGGTTGGCTACACCTTC. Translation gives CASGGPPRGQGAVGYTF.

The chain recombines TRBV6-5 with TRBJ2-2; TRBD2 matches 12 bases. This CDR3 is 15 amino acids long. CDR1 and CDR2 from the germline V gene are MNHEY and SVGAGI. The V segment lost 6 bases and the J segment 6 bases; nucleotides outside the gene matches: 5. CDR3 in amino acids: CASSTLAGGSGELFF. CDR3 nucleotides: TGTGCCAGCAGCACACTAGCGGGGGGTTCCGGGGAGCTGTTTTTT.

This chain connects TRBV7-9 to TRBJ1-3; D not resolved. The CDR3 has 16 residues. CDR1 and CDR2 (germline): SEHNR, FQNEAQ (reference sequence). Between the trimmed V and J ends, which lost 6 bases and 0 bases, there was a span of 15 bases. CDR3 in amino acids: CASSQLRRDSGNTIYF. DNA for the CDR3: TGTGCCAGCAGTCAGTTACGTCGGGACTCTGGAAACACCATATATTTT.

This chain joins TRBV6-6 and TRBJ1-2; D uncertain. The CDR3 consists of 14 residues. The germline V gene has CDR1 MNHNY and CDR2 SVGAGI (reference sequence). V was pared by 7 bases and J by 4 bases, with 16 bases between. For the CDR3, the DNA is TGTGCCAGCATCACTCCCGGGGATTCCTATGGCTACACCTTC. Its translation: CASITPGDSYGYTF.

The rearrangement joins TRBV27 to TRBJ2-5; the D gene is possibly TRBD1 (6 bases). CDR1 is MNHEY and CDR2 is SMNVEV in the germline V gene (reference sequence). V shed 5 bases and J shed 1 base, with 14 bases lying between them. The CDR3 length is 15 residues. The CDR3 DNA reads as TGTGCCAGCAGTCTCGGGAAAGGGGGCCAAGAGACCCAGTACTTC. This translates into CASSLGKGGQETQYF.

This CDR3 is CASSLTGQYSPLHF. The CDR3 DNA reads TGTGCCAGCAGCTTAACAGGGCAATATTCACCCCTCCACTTT. The chain uses TRBV7-2 and TRBJ1-6; maybe TRBD1 (6 bases). CDR3 size: 14 residues. V shed 2 bases and J shed 8 bases, with 10 bases lying between them. Germline CDR1 is SGHTA and CDR2 is FQGNSA.

The chain uses TRBV10-1 and TRBJ2-2, with 7 bases that match TRBD1. The J segment lost 7 bases and the V segment lost 8 bases, leaving 10 bases of the junction unmatched. In germline, CDR1 is WNHNN, CDR2 SYGVQD (reference sequence). The length of the CDR3 is 14 residues. The CDR3 spells CASSVTGSDGELFF. The CDR3 region has the DNA TGCGCCAGCTCCGTGACAGGGTCCGACGGGGAGCTGTTTTTT.

This chain links TRBV4-3 with TRBJ2-1; no reliable D call. CDR3 size: 16 residues. Germline V gives CDR1 LGHNA, CDR2 YSLEER. Trimming removed 0 bases from V and 4 bases from J, with 13 bases in between. This chain's CDR3 is CASSQDGQPGYNEQFF. The CDR3 nucleotides are TGCGCCAGCAGCCAAGATGGCCAGCCCGGGTACAATGAGCAGTTCTTC.